Below are 5 T cell receptor beta chains sequenced from a single sample in a study of T-cell memory formation after mild COVID-19. Using its own MiXCR run on the 5' RACE reads, TCRdb lists one record per CDR3 protein. The sample records about 500,000 distinct CDR3 sequences, 20% being singletons. The sequenced sample consisted of PBMCs or a T cell subset sorted from them (not recorded which). The origin of the receptors is an adult woman who had mild COVID-19 (a few samples of this study predate the infection). Cell type and time point are not known.

This clonotype was picked up a small number of times. The CDR3 DNA sequence: TGTGCCATCAGTGACCCGGGGCACACCGGGGAGCTGTTTTTT. As protein: CAISDPGHTGELFF. The chain uses TRBV10-3 and TRBJ2-2; D assignment may be TRBD1 or TRBD2 (5 bases each). Per germline, CDR1 ENHRY and CDR2 SYGVKD. Trimming removed 3 bases at V and 3 bases at J, with 8 bases between. This CDR3 is 14 amino acids long.

The chain has TRBV6-1 and TRBJ2-5; TRBD2 matches at 10 bases. Germline CDR1 reads MNHNS; CDR2 reads SASEGT. The CDR3 contains 15 residues. The V segment lost 3 bases and the J segment 5 bases; nucleotides outside the gene matches: 6. The CDR3: CASSDEAGGQETQYF. Here the CDR3 DNA reads TGTGCCAGCAGTGACGAAGCGGGGGGGCAGGAGACCCAGTACTTC.

A few counts support this clonotype. The V and J genes are TRBV12-5 and TRBJ2-7; D is tentatively TRBD1 or TRBD2 (6 bases each). Trimming removed 0 bases from V and 2 bases from J, with 14 bases in between. From germline, CDR1 is LGHNT and CDR2 FRNRAP. The CDR3 runs to 16 residues. DNA of the CDR3: TGTGCTAGTGGTTTGGTACTTGGAGGGGACACCTACGAGCAGTACTTC. Amino acid sequence: CASGLVLGGDTYEQYF.

This clonotype was picked up a small number of times. The V and J genes are TRBV4-1 and TRBJ2-7; D not certain. The CDR3 loop spans 14 amino acids. The germline CDR1 and CDR2 sequences are MGHRA and YSYEKL. V gave up 0 bases and J gave up 2 bases, with 8 bases separating them. The CDR3 loop is CASSQEVPPYEQYF. The CDR3 DNA follows: TGCGCCAGCAGCCAAGAGGTCCCCCCCTACGAGCAGTACTTC.

The rearrangement uses TRBV4-1 and TRBJ2-5, with 14 bases identical to TRBD2. The V gene end was trimmed by 0 bases and the J gene end by 4 bases; junction bases not matched to a gene: 4. Germline V gene sequence: CDR1 MGHRA, CDR2 YSYEKL. The CDR3 runs 17 residues. CDR3 amino acids: CASSQEGGLAGVETQYF. The CDR3 DNA reads TGCGCCAGCAGCCAAGAAGGGGGACTAGCGGGGGTAGAGACCCAGTACTTC.